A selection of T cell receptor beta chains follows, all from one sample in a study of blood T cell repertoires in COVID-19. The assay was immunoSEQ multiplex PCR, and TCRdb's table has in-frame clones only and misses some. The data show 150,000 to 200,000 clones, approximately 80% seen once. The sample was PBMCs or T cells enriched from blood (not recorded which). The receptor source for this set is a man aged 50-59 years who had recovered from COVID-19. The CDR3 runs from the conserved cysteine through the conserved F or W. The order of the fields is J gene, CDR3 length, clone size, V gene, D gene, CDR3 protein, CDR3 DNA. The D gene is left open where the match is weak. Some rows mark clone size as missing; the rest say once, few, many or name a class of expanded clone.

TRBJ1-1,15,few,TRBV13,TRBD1,CASSLGGTGTTEAFF,TGTGCCAGCAGCTTAGGAGGGACAGGGACCACTGAAGCTTTCTTT
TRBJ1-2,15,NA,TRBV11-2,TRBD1,CASSLVMGQNYGYTF,TGTGCCAGCAGCTTAGTAATGGGACAGAACTATGGCTACACCTTC
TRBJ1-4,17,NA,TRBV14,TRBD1,CASSQWTGGGINEKLFF,TGTGCCAGCAGCCAATGGACAGGGGGCGGTATTAATGAAAAACTGTTTTTT
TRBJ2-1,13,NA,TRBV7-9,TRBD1,CASSSDRAHEQFF,TGTGCCAGCAGTTCAGACAGGGCCCATGAGCAGTTCTTC
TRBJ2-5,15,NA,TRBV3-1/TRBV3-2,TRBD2,CASSQVGGLAETQYF,TGTGCCAGCAGCCAAGTGGGAGGGCTAGCAGAGACCCAGTACTTC
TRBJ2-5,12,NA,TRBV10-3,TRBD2,CAVGLAGETQYF,TGTGCCGTTGGACTAGCGGGAGAGACCCAGTACTTC
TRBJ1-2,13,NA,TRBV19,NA,CASSMSTVYGYTF,TGTGCCAGTAGTATGTCGACAGTCTATGGCTACACCTTC
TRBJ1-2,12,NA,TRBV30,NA,CASGGGAGGYTF,TGTGCCTCTGGGGGGGGCGCTGGGGGCTACACCTTC
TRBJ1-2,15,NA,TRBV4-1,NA,CASSHLGGTAYGYTF,TGCGCCAGCAGCCACCTAGGAGGGACGGCTTATGGCTACACCTTC
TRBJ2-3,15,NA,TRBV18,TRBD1,CASSTGQGGLDTQYF,TGTGCCAGCTCAACGGGACAGGGGGGTCTGGATACGCAGTATTTT
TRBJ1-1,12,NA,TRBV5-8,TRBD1,CADGTGYTEAFF,TGTGCCGACGGGACAGGGTACACTGAAGCTTTCTTT
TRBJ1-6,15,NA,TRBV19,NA,CASSIGGRVNSPLHF,TGTGCCAGTAGTATAGGGGGCAGGGTAAATTCACCCCTCCACTTT
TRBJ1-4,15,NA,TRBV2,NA,CASSSREGANEKLFF,TGTGCCAGCTCGTCCCGGGAGGGGGCTAATGAAAAACTGTTTTTT
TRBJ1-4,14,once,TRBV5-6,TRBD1,CASSYRQGGEKLFF,TGTGCCAGCAGTTACCGACAGGGTGGCGAAAAACTGTTTTTT
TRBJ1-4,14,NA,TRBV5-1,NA,CASSLRGGNEKLFF,TGCGCCAGCAGCCTCAGGGGAGGGAATGAAAAACTGTTTTTT
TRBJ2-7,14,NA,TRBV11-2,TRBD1,CASSIYQGAYEQYF,TGTGCCAGCAGCATCTACCAGGGGGCCTACGAGCAGTACTTC
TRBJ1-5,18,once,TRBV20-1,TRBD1,CSASNFGTGVVGNQPQHF,TGCAGTGCTAGTAATTTCGGGACAGGGGTCGTCGGCAATCAGCCCCAGCATTTT
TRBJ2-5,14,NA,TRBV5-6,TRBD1,CASRNDRGQETQYF,TGTGCCAGCAGGAATGACAGGGGGCAGGAGACCCAGTACTTC
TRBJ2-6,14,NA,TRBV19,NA,CASRRETGANVLTF,TGTGCCAGTAGGAGGGAAACCGGGGCCAACGTCCTGACTTTC
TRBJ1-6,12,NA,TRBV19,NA,CASSIRGAPLHF,TGTGCCAGTAGTATCCGCGGGGCGCCCCTCCACTTT
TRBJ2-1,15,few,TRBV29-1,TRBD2,CSAEGGGAPYNEQFF,TGCAGCGCCGAGGGCGGGGGGGCCCCCTACAATGAGCAGTTCTTC
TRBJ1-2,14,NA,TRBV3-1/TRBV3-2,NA,CASSQDWDSGGYTF,TGTGCCAGCAGCCAAGATTGGGACTCGGGGGGCTACACCTTC
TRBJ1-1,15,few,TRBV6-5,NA,CASTGGPFMNTEAFF,TGTGCCAGCACGGGGGGTCCATTTATGAACACTGAAGCTTTCTTT
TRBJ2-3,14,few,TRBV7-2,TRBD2,CASRAGGSTDTQYF,TGTGCCAGCCGCGCGGGGGGCTCCACAGATACGCAGTATTTT
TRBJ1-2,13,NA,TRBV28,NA,CASSLRGNYGYTF,TGTGCCAGCAGTTTACGGGGGAACTATGGCTACACCTTC
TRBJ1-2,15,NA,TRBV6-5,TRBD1,CASSPRQGANYGYTF,TGTGCCAGCAGTCCTCGACAGGGGGCTAACTATGGCTACACCTTC
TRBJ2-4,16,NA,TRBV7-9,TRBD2,CASSLDGSGGANIQYF,TGTGCCAGCAGCTTAGACGGTAGCGGGGGGGCCAACATTCAGTACTTC
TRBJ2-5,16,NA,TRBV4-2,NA,CASSQDKGDFGETQYF,TGTGCCAGCAGCCAAGATAAGGGAGACTTCGGAGAGACCCAGTACTTC
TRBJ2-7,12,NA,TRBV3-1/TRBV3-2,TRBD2,CASSQQRGEQYF,TGTGCCAGCAGCCAACAGCGGGGGGAGCAGTACTTC
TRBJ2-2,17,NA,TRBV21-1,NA,CASTRTRGRSRAGELFF,TGTGCCAGCACTAGAACGCGGGGCAGGTCGAGGGCCGGGGAGCTGTTTTTT
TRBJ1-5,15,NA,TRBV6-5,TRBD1,CASSPTGGTSQPQHF,TGTGCCAGCAGCCCCACAGGGGGCACCTCTCAGCCCCAGCATTTT
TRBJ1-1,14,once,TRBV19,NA,CASTGTTRNTEAFF,TGTGCCAGTACGGGGACAACCAGGAACACTGAAGCTTTCTTT
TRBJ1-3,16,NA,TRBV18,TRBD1,CASSPSRQGAGNTIYF,TGTGCCAGCTCACCTAGCAGACAGGGGGCTGGAAACACCATATATTTT
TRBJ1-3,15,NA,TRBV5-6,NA,CASSLYTEVGNTIYF,TGTGCCAGCAGCTTGTACACGGAGGTTGGAAACACCATATATTTT
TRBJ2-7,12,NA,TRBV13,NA,CASSAQGSEQYF,TGTGCCAGCAGCGCACAGGGTTCCGAGCAGTACTTC
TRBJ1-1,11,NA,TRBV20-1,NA,CSATGNTEAFF,TGCAGTGCTACAGGAAACACTGAAGCTTTCTTT
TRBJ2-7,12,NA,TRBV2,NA,CASNRGGYEQYF,TGTGCCAGCAACAGGGGAGGCTACGAGCAGTACTTC